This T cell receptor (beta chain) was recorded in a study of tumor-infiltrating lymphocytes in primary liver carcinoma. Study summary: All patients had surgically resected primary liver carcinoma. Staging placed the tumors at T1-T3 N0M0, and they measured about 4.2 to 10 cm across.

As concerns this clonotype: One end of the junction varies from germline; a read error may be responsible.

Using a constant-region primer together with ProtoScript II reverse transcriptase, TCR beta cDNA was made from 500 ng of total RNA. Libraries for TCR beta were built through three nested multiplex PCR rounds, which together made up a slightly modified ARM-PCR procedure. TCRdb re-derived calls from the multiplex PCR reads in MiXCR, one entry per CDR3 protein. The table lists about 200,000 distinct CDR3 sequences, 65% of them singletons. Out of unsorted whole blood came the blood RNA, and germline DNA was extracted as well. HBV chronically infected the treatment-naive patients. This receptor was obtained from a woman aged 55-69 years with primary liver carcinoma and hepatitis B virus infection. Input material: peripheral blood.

The CDR3 spells CTSWDRGAEQYF. The CDR3 DNA is TGTACCAGCTGGGACAGGGGCGCCGAGCAGTACTTC. This sequence joins TRBV11-3 and TRBJ2-7, with 10 bases fitting TRBD1. Looked up from germline, CDR1 is SGHNT and CDR2 is YENEEA. CDR3 size: 12 residues.